Given below is one TCR beta chain in context. The data originate from a study of blood T cell repertoires in COVID-19. Sequencing used immunoSEQ multiplex PCR; TCRdb keeps in-frame clones, though not all of them. In the table there are 250,000 or so clones, 75% to 85% of which are singletons. The specimen was peripheral blood. The receptor was derived from a middle-aged man who had recovered from COVID-19.

The CDR3 loop is CASSPFRGSDQPQHF. DNA for the CDR3: TGTGCCAGCAGTCCATTTAGGGGATCGGATCAGCCCCAGCATTTT. The chain couples TRBV7-2 to TRBJ1-5; TRBD1 might be the D (5 bases). CDR1 SGHTA and CDR2 FQGNSA come from the germline V gene. The CDR3 runs 15 residues. Trimming stripped 6 bases from V and 5 bases from J, with 17 bases between.